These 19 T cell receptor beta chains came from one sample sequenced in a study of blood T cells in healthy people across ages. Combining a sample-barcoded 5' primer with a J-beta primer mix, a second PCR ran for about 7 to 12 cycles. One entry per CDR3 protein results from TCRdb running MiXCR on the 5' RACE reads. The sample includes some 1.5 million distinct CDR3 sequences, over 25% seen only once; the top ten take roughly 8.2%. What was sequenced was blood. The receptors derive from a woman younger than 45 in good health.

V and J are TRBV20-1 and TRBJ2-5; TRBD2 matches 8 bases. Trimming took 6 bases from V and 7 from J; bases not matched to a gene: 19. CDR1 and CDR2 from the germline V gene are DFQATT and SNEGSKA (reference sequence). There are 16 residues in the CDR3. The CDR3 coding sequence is TGCAGTGCGGGGGCAGCAACTAGCGGAATGGGGGGGACCCAGTACTTC. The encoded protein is CSAGAATSGMGGTQYF.

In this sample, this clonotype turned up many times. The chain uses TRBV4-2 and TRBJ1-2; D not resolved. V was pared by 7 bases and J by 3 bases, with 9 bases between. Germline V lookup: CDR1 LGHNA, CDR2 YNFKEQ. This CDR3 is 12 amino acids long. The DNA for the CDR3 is TGTGCCAGCATCGGGCCGGACTATGGCTACACCTTC. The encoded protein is CASIGPDYGYTF.

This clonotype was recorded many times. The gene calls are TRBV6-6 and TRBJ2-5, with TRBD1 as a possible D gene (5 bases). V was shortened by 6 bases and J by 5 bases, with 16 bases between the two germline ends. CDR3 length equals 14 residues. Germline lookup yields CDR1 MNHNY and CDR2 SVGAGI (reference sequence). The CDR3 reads CASRKQDTGETQYF. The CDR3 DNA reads TGTGCCAGCAGAAAACAGGATACCGGGGAGACCCAGTACTTC.

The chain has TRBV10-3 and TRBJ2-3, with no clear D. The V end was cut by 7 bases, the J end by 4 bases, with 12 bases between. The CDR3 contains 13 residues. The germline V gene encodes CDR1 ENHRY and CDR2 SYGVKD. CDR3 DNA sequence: TGTGCCATCAAGGACGGCTCCGCAGATACGCAGTATTTT. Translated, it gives CAIKDGSADTQYF.

The chain's CDR3 is CSASTLTDRSYEQYF. As DNA, the CDR3 is TGCAGTGCTAGTACCCTGACGGATAGATCCTACGAGCAGTACTTC. The chain has TRBV20-1 and TRBJ2-7; D remains ambiguous. The germline V gene has CDR1 DFQATT and CDR2 SNEGSKA (reference sequence). The CDR3 has 15 residues. Deletions cut 3 bases from V and 1 base from J, with 16 bases between.

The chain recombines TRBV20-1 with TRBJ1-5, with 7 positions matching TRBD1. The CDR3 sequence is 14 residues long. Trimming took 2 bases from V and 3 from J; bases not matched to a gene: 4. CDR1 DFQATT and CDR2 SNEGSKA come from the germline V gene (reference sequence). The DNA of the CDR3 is TGCAGTGCTAGACCGACAGGGATCAATCAGCCCCAGCATTTT. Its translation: CSARPTGINQPQHF.

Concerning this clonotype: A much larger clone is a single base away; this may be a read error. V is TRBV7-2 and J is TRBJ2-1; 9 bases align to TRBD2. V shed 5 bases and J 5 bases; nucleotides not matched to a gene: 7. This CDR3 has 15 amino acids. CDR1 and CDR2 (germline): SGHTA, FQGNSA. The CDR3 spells CASSRSGGTNNEQFF. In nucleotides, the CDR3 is TGTGCCAGCAGCCGTAGCGGGGGTACCAACAATGAGCAGTTCTTC.

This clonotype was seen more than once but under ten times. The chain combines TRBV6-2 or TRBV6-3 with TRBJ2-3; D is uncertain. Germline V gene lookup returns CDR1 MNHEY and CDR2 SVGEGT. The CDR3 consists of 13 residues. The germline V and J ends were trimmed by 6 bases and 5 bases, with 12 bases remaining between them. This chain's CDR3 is CASRSDLGDTQYF. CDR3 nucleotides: TGTGCCAGCAGATCTGACCTGGGAGATACGCAGTATTTT.

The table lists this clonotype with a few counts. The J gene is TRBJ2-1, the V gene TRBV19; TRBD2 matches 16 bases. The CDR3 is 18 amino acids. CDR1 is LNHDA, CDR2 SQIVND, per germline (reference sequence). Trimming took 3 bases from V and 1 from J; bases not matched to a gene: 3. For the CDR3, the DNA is TGTGCCAGTAGTATTGAGGGACTAGCGGGGGGGTCCTACAATGAGCAGTTCTTC. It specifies CASSIEGLAGGSYNEQFF.

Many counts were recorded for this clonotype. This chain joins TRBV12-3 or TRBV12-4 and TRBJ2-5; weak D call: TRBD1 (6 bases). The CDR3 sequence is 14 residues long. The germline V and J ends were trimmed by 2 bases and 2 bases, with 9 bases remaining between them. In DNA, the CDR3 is TGTGCCAGCAGTTTACGACAGGAGCAAGAGACCCAGTACTTC. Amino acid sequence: CASSLRQEQETQYF.

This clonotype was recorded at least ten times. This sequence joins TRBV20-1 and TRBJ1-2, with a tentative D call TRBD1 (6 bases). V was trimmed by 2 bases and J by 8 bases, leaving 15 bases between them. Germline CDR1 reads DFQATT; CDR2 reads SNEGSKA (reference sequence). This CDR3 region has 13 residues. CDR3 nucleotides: TGCAGTGCTAGACCTCGACAGGTATACGGCTACACCTTC. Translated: CSARPRQVYGYTF.

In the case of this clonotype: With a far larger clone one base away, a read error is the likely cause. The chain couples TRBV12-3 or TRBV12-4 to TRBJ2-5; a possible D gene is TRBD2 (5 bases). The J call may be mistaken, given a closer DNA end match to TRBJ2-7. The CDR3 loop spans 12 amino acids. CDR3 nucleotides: TGTGCCAACAGTTTCGGGGTCTACGAGCAGTACTTC. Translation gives CANSFGVYEQYF.

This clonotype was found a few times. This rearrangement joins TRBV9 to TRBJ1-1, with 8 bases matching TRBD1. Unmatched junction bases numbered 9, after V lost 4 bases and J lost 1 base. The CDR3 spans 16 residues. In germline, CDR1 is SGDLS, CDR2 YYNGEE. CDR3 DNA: TGTGCCAGCAGCTCCGAGCCCGGGACAGGGAACACTGAAGCTTTCTTT. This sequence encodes CASSSEPGTGNTEAFF.

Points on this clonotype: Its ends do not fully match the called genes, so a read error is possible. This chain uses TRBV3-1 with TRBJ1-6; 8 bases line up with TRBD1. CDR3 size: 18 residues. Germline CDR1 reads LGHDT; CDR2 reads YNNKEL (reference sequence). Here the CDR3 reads CASSDRDRSSSYNSLLHF. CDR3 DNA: TGTGCCAGCAGCGACCGGGACAGGTCGAGCTCCTATAATTCACTCCTCCACTTT.

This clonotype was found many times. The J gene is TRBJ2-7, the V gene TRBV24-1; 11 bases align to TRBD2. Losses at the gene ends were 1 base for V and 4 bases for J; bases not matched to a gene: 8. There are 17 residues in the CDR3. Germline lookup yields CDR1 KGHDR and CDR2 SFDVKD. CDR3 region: CATSDFHGTSGKYEQYF. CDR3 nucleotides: TGTGCCACCAGTGATTTCCACGGGACTAGCGGCAAGTACGAGCAGTACTTC.

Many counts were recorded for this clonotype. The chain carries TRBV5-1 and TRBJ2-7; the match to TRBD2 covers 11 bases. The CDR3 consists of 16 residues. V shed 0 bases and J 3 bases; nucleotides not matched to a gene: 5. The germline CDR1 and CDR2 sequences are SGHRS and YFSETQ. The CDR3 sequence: CASSLAPTSGGYEQYF. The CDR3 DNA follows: TGCGCCAGCAGCTTGGCCCCAACTAGCGGGGGCTACGAGCAGTACTTC. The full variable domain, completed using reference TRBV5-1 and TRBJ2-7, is KAGVTQTPRYLIKTRGQQVTLSCSPISGHRSVSWYQQTPGQGLQFLFEYFSETQRNKGNFPGRFSGRQFSNSRSEMNVSTLELGDSALYLCASSLAPTSGGYEQYFGPGTRLTVT.

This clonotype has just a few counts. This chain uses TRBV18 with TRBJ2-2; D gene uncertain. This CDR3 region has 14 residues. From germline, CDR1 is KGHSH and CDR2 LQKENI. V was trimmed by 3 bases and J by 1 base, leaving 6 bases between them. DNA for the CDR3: TGTGCCAGCTCACCGCTGGGGAACACCGGGGAGCTGTTTTTT. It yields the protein CASSPLGNTGELFF. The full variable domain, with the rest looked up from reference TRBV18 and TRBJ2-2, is NAGVMQNPRHLVRRRGQEARLRCSPMKGHSHVYWYRQLPEEGLKFMVYLQKENIIDESGMPKERFSAEFPKEGPSILRIQQVVRGDSAAYFCASSPLGNTGELFFGEGSRLTVL.

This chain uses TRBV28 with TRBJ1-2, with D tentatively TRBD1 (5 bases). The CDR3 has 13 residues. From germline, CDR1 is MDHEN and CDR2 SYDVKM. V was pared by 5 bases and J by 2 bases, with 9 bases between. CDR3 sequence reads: CASSQNRNYGYTF. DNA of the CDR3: TGTGCCAGCAGTCAAAACAGGAACTATGGCTACACCTTC.

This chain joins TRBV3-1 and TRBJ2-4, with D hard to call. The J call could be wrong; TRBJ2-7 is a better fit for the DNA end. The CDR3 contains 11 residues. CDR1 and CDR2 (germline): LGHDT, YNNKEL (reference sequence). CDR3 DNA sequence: TGTGCCAGCTGCACATCTAACGAGCAGTACTTC. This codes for CASCTSNEQYF.